The following is a T cell receptor (beta chain) sequence with its context. The CDR3 contains 16 residues. With V trimmed by 4 bases and J by 8 bases, 10 bases remained unmatched. Germline CDR1 MNHEY, CDR2 SVGAGI. This record comes from a study of blood T cell repertoires in COVID-19. About the study: In each case, the material was cDNA or gDNA derived from T cells, B-cell-depleted T cells, or PBMCs.

In the original processing: Amplification with reference gene primers provided the estimates of nucleated cell counts. Using immunoSEQ multiplex PCR, the repertoire was profiled, and TCRdb retains in-frame clones only, with some absent. V and J calls and clone size come straight from that table; D and trimming were deduced from the DNA. The data show 200,000 to 250,000 clones, approximately 78% seen once. A Seattle source enrolled patients during active infection and followed them longitudinally. This TCR was sampled from a woman in her 70s with COVID-19, enrolled during active disease. The sample was peripheral blood. J is TRBJ2-2 and V is TRBV6-5; 10 bases are shared with TRBD2. CDR3 sequence: CASSFGLAAPGGELFF. The CDR3 DNA follows: TGTGCCAGCAGTTTCGGACTAGCGGCACCCGGGGGGGAGCTGTTTTTT.